One sample yielded the 17 T cell receptor beta chains listed below, sequenced in a study of T cell responses to AZD1222 COVID-19 vaccine. Measured with immunoSEQ multiplex PCR; TCRdb has only the in-frame clones, and not every one. The sample holds 120,000 or so clones; about 90% are singletons and the top ten take approximately 8%. The source material was peripheral blood, sampled 28 days after the second AZD1222 dose. These receptors all stem from an adult who received the AZD1222 COVID-19 vaccine.

V usage is TRBV7-8 and J usage is TRBJ2-6, with TRBD1 as a possible D gene (5 bases). In germline, CDR1 is SGHVS, CDR2 FQNEAQ. V lost 2 bases to trimming and J lost 2 bases, with 7 bases between them. The length of the CDR3 is 15 residues. In DNA form, the CDR3 reads TGTGCCAGCAGCTTACCAGGGACTGGGGCCAACGTCCTGACTTTC. As protein: CASSLPGTGANVLTF. Complete variable domain (other parts from reference TRBV7-8 and TRBJ2-6): GAGVSQSPRYKVAKRGQDVALRCDPISGHVSLFWYQQALGQGPEFLTYFQNEAQLDKSGLPSDRFFAERPEGSVSTLKIQRTQQEDSAVYLCASSLPGTGANVLTFGAGSRLTVL.

CDR3 in amino acids: CASSKNRESYGYTF. In nucleotides, the CDR3 is TGTGCCAGCAGCAAGAACCGGGAGAGCTATGGCTACACCTTC. V gene TRBV3-1 (or the pseudogene TRBV3-2) combines with J gene TRBJ1-2; D ambiguous. From germline, CDR1 is LGHDT and CDR2 YNNKEL (reference sequence). V was clipped by 5 bases and J by 4 bases, with 14 bases between them. The CDR3 contains 14 residues.

The chain couples TRBV7-2 to TRBJ1-2; D is perhaps TRBD1 (5 bases). V was cut by 3 bases and J by 1 base, with 15 bases left in between. Germline V lookup: CDR1 SGHTA, CDR2 FQGNSA. This CDR3 is built from 16 residues. CDR3: CASSFVRGDGNYGYTF. Here the CDR3 DNA reads TGTGCCAGCAGCTTTGTTAGAGGGGACGGTAACTATGGCTACACCTTC.

This clone appeared a single time. The chain couples TRBV29-1 to TRBJ2-5, with D hard to call. CDR1 is SQVTM and CDR2 is ANQGSEA in the germline V gene. The CDR3 spans 14 residues. V lost 3 bases and J lost 3, with 14 bases in between. The CDR3 is CSVDPSDGKETQYF. As DNA, the CDR3 is TGCAGCGTTGACCCTTCGGACGGTAAAGAGACCCAGTACTTC.

This clone appeared a single time. This chain uses TRBV7-9 with TRBJ1-2; TRBD1 agrees at 12 bases. CDR3 length: 16 amino acids. Per germline, CDR1 SEHNR and CDR2 FQNEAQ (reference sequence). The V segment lost 5 bases and the J segment 6 bases; nucleotides outside the gene matches: 10. The DNA for the CDR3 is TGTGCCAGCAGCCTAGGTACCGGGACAGGGGGCAATGGCTACACCTTC. Residues: CASSLGTGTGGNGYTF.

This chain joins TRBV20-1 and TRBJ2-3; D is ambiguous. V lost 1 base, J lost 5 bases, and 4 bases lay in between. This CDR3 is built from 11 residues. Germline V gene data show CDR1 as DFQATT and CDR2 as SNEGSKA (reference sequence). This CDR3 reads CSARAIDTQYF. CDR3 nucleotide sequence: TGCAGTGCTAGAGCGATAGATACGCAGTATTTT.

This clone has only one observation. The rearrangement links TRBV4-1 to TRBJ1-1; D might be TRBD1 (6 bases). V was pared by 0 bases and J by 10 bases, with 21 bases between. This CDR3 contains 16 residues. The germline V gene has CDR1 MGHRA and CDR2 YSYEKL. CDR3 in amino acids: CASSQDSGLGARGAFF. The CDR3 DNA reads TGCGCCAGCAGCCAAGATTCCGGTTTGGGGGCTCGGGGAGCTTTCTTT.

The V call is TRBV18, the J call TRBJ1-4, with unresolved D. Trimming took off 2 bases at V and 8 bases at J, with 15 bases between the two ends. CDR1 and CDR2 (germline): KGHSH, LQKENI. CDR3 size: 15 residues. CDR3 protein: CASSPGRTAEEKLFF. In DNA form, the CDR3 reads TGTGCCAGCTCACCAGGACGGACTGCTGAGGAAAAACTGTTTTTT.

CDR3 sequence (DNA): TGTGCCAGCAGTGTGGGCCCTAACCATGGGGGCTACACCTTC. Residues: CASSVGPNHGGYTF. The gene calls are TRBV2 and TRBJ1-2; D ambiguous. The CDR3 sequence is 14 residues long. The V gene lost 4 bases and the J gene lost 8 bases, with 17 bases spanning the gap. Germline lookup yields CDR1 SNHLY and CDR2 FYNNEI.

This clone was counted between two and nine times. The V call is TRBV6-4, the J call TRBJ2-7; D might be TRBD1 (5 bases). The CDR3 has 15 amino acids. Trimming removed 5 bases at V and 2 bases at J, with 16 bases between. Per the germline V gene, CDR1 is MRHNA and CDR2 is SNTAGT. The CDR3 loop reads CASSHRSGSPYEQYF. The CDR3, as DNA: TGTGCCAGCAGTCACAGGAGTGGAAGCCCCTACGAGCAGTACTTC.

This clone was counted a single time. The chain employs TRBV7-2 and TRBJ2-4; 7 nucleotides agree with TRBD2. The CDR3 extends over 17 amino acids. Germline-derived CDR1 and CDR2 are SGHTA and FQGNSA. With 1 base clipped from V and 8 bases from J, the junction kept 14 bases outside the gene matches. The CDR3 is CASSLEGPWASGHIQYF. The CDR3 DNA reads as TGTGCCAGCAGCTTAGAGGGGCCCTGGGCTAGCGGACACATTCAGTACTTC.

This chain links TRBV7-9 with TRBJ1-1; TRBD1 might be the D (5 bases). Trimming shortened V by 8 bases and J by 0 bases, and 10 bases separated the two germline ends. Germline CDR1 is SEHNR and CDR2 is FQNEAQ (reference sequence). The CDR3 totals 13 residues. The CDR3 nucleotides read TGTGCCAGCGCTTTGGGGGTGAACACTGAAGCTTTCTTT. Its protein product is CASALGVNTEAFF. The entire variable domain, with the rest obtained from reference TRBV7-9 and TRBJ1-1, is as follows: DTGVSQNPRHKITKRGQNVTFRCDPISEHNRLYWYRQTLGQGPEFLTYFQNEAQLEKSRLLSDRFSAERPKGSFSTLEIQRTEQGDSAMYLCASALGVNTEAFFGQGTRLTVV.

CDR3 in amino acids: CASSLGQVEEKLFF. CDR3 nucleotides: TGTGCCAGCAGCCTGGGGCAGGTGGAGGAAAAACTGTTTTTT. The chain has TRBV7-8 and TRBJ1-4; D might be TRBD1 (5 bases). CDR1 is SGHVS and CDR2 is FQNEAQ in the germline V gene. The ends were cut back, 5 bases at V and 8 bases at J, with 15 bases in the middle. There are 14 residues in the CDR3.

The J gene is TRBJ1-1, the V gene TRBV9; D gene uncertain. CDR1 SGDLS and CDR2 YYNGEE come from the germline V gene. CDR3 size: 14 residues. V was pared by 2 bases and J by 4 bases, with 12 bases between. CDR3 bases: TGTGCCAGCAGCGTGGACGAAGGGCGCACTGAAGCTTTCTTT. Amino acid sequence: CASSVDEGRTEAFF.

This clone has a single count. The chain uses TRBV18 and TRBJ1-2; TRBD1 aligns across 7 bases. The germline CDR1 and CDR2 sequences are KGHSH and LQKENI. The J segment lost 7 bases and the V segment lost 2 bases, leaving 7 bases of the junction unmatched. The CDR3 has 14 residues. The CDR3 reads CASSPFEGASGYTF. Here the CDR3 DNA reads TGTGCCAGCTCACCATTCGAGGGGGCTAGTGGCTACACCTTC.

This clone has only a few counts. This sequence joins TRBV7-9 and TRBJ1-1, with D unresolved. V was trimmed by 5 bases and J by 3 bases, leaving 10 bases between them. This CDR3 is 13 amino acids long. The germline V gene has CDR1 SEHNR and CDR2 FQNEAQ (reference sequence). The CDR3 nucleotides read TGTGCCAGCAGCCCCCACTGGGACACTGAAGCTTTCTTT. It encodes CASSPHWDTEAFF.

This chain uses TRBV19 with TRBJ1-5; 10 nucleotides agree with TRBD1. J gave up 4 bases and V 5 bases, and 14 bases lay outside the gene matches. The CDR3 sequence is 18 residues long. Germline V gene sequence: CDR1 LNHDA, CDR2 SQIVND (reference sequence). CDR3 protein: CASSWGTGEGAHNQPQHF. The CDR3 bases are TGTGCCAGTAGTTGGGGGACAGGGGAGGGGGCCCATAATCAGCCCCAGCATTTT. The full variable domain, its missing parts supplied by reference TRBV19 and TRBJ1-5, is DGGITQSPKYLFRKEGQNVTLSCEQNLNHDAMYWYRQDPGQGLRLIYYSQIVNDFQKGDIAEGYSVSREKKESFPLTVTSAQKNPTAFYLCASSWGTGEGAHNQPQHFGDGTRLSIL.